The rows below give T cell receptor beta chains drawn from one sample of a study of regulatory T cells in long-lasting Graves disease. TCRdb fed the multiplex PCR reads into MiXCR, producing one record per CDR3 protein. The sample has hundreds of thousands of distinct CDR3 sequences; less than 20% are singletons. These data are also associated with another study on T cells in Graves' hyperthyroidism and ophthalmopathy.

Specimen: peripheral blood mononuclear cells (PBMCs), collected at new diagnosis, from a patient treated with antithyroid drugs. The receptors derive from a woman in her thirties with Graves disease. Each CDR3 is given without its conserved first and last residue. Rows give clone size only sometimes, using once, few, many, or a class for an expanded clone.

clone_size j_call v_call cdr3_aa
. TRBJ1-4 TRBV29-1 SVEGQRGEKLF
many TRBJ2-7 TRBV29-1 SVAGDRGDEQY
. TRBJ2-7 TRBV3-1 ASSQLTGVYGQY
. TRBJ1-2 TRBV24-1 ATSDRTSLDRYGYT
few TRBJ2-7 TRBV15 ATSRAGSTSYEQY
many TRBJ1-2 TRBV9 ASSVEGGNGGYT
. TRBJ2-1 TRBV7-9 ASSLAGDPSPN
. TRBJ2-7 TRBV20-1 SARDKGLPYEQY
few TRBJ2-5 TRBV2 ASSGGHPARGTQY
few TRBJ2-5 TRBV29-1 SHAKGGETQY
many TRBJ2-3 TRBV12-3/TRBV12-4 ASSPRGRSDTQY
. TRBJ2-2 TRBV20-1 SARDRLSGTRRGELF
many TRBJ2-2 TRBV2 ASSLTFELNTGELF
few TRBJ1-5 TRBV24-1 AAKGGRGVYGNQPQH